This entry is about one T cell receptor beta chain. Its matching antigen is unknown. Treatment specified: over 15 received Ad26.COV2.S at low or high dose, single or two shots; 5 received placebo; per-sample allocation not given. After the first vaccine or placebo injection, samples were drawn on day 63. The sample comes from a study of Ad26.COV2.S vaccination and SARS-CoV-2 variants. Study context: The trial was COV1001 and the donor's arm was Ad26.COV2.S. Administration of Ad26.COV2.S was intramuscular, either once or twice 56 days apart.

Measured with immunoSEQ multiplex PCR; TCRdb has only the in-frame clones, and not every one. Of fewer than 900,000 clones in the sample, roughly 90% were seen once. Study observations and caveats: Spike-specific TCR breadth ran higher among vaccine recipients than placebo recipients. Measures of TCR breadth and depth may have fallen short of total T cell responses.

The V and J ends lost 2 bases and 5 bases respectively, with 4 bases between them. The CDR3 sequence is 12 residues long. Germline V gene lookup returns CDR1 ENHRY and CDR2 SYGVKD. The sequence was collected from a person between 18 and 65 years old who received the Ad26.COV2.S COVID-19 vaccine or a placebo. The V call is TRBV10-3, the J call TRBJ2-1; D ambiguous. The specimen comprised peripheral blood, sampled in a trial of Ad26.COV2.S vaccine versus placebo. This CDR3 reads CAISEGNNEQFF. CDR3 DNA: TGTGCCATCAGTGAGGGTAACAATGAGCAGTTCTTC.